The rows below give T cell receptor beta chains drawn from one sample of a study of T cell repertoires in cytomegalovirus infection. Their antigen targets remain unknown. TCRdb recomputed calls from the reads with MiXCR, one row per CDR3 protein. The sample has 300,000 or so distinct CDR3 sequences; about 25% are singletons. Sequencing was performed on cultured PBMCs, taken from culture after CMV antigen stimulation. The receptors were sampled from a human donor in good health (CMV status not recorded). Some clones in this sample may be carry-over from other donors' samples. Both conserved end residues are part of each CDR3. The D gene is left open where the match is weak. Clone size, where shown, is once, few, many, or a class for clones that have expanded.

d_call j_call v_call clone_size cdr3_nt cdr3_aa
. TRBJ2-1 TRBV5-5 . TGTGCCAGCAGCATGCTGTGGGCCGGGAACACCTACAATGAGCAGTTCTTC CASSMLWAGNTYNEQFF
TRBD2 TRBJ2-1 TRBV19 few TGTGCCAGTAGTATAGGGACTAGCGGGAGAGGGAATGAGCAGTTCTTC CASSIGTSGRGNEQFF
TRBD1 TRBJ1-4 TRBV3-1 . TGTGCCAGCAGCCAGACAGGGTCGGAGGGCGAAAAACTGTTTTTT CASSQTGSEGEKLFF
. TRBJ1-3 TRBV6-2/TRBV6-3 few TGTGCCAGCAGTTACGAACGGCCGAGCTCTGGAAACACCATATATTTT CASSYERPSSGNTIYF
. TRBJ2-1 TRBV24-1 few TGTGCCACCAGTGATTCTGGCTACTACAATGAGCAGTTCTTC CATSDSGYYNEQFF
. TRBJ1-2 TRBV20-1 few TGCAGTGCTAGAGATCTCCGGGACACTAACTATGGCTACACCTTC CSARDLRDTNYGYTF
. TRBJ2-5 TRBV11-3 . TGTGCCAGCAGCCCCCGGAACCAAGAGACCCAGTACTTC CASSPRNQETQYF
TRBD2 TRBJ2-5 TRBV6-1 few TGTGCCAGCAGTGGAGCCGGGACTAGCGGACCGCTTGAGACCCAGTACTTC CASSGAGTSGPLETQYF
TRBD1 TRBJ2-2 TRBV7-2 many TGTGCCAGCAGCTTACAGACAGGGGGCCTCACCGGGGAGCTGTTTTTT CASSLQTGGLTGELFF
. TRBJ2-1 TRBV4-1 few TGCGCCAGCAGCCAAGATCCCGGGGCCAGGGTAAGAGGTGAGCAGTTCTTC CASSQDPGARVRGEQFF
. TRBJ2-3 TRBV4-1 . TGCGCCAGCAGCGTAGGGAGGGGGGTCACCACAGATACGCAGTATTTT CASSVGRGVTTDTQYF
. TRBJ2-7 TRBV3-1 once TGTGCCAGCAGCCAAGAGGGACCTCTCTACGAGCAGTACTTC CASSQEGPLYEQYF
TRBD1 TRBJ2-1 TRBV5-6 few TGTGCCAGCAACATGGTGGGGACAGGGCACTACAATGAGCAGTTCTTC CASNMVGTGHYNEQFF
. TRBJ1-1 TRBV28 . TGTGCCAGCAGCCCCGTAAGACAATATACTGAAGCTTTCTTT CASSPVRQYTEAFF
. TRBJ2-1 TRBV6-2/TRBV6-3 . TGTGCCAGCAGGTCCAGCGCCAGCTCCTACAATGAGCAGTTCTTC CASRSSASSYNEQFF
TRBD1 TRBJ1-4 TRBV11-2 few TGTGCCAGCAAATCTGGGACAGGCCGTTACCTTAATGAAAAACTGTTTTTT CASKSGTGRYLNEKLFF
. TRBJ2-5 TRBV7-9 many TGTGCCAGCACCACGCCGGGTTTTTCGGGTCAAGAGACCCAGTACTTC CASTTPGFSGQETQYF
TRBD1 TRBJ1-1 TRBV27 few TGTGCCAGCAGCGTGAGGGCTCCGGGACAGGGCCTGAACACTGAAGCTTTCTTT CASSVRAPGQGLNTEAFF
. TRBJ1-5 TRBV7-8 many TGTGCCAGCAGCTCGGATAACAGGGTGTTTCAGCCCCAGCATTTT CASSSDNRVFQPQHF
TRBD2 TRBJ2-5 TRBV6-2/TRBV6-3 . TGTGCCAGCAGTTACTCGATAGCGGGAGTGGGTGAGGAGACCCAGTACTTC CASSYSIAGVGEETQYF
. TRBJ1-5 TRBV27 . TGTGCCAGCGCCCTTTATAGCAATCAGCCCCAGCATTTT CASALYSNQPQHF
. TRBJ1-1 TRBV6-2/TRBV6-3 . TGTGCCAGCAGGCAAGGGGACCTAAAGAACACTGAAGCTTTCTTT CASRQGDLKNTEAFF
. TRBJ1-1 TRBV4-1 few TGCGCCAGCAGCCGGGAAGTGAACACTGAAGCTTTCTTT CASSREVNTEAFF
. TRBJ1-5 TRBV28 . TGTGCCAGCATGGGGACGGGTGATCAGCCCCAGCATTTT CASMGTGDQPQHF
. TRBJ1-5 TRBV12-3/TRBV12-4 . TGTGCCAGCAGTTTAAGGCAGGGTTTTCAGCCCCAGCATTTT CASSLRQGFQPQHF
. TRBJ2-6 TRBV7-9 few TGTGCCAGCAGCCTACAGGGTCTAAGCTCTGGGGCCAACGTCCTGACTTTC CASSLQGLSSGANVLTF
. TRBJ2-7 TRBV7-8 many TGTGCCAGCAGCGAGGGACACGCTGGGTCTTTCTACGAGCAGTACTTC CASSEGHAGSFYEQYF
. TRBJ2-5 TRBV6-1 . TGTGCCAGCAGAACGTACAGGGCGGGAGAGACCCAGTACTTC CASRTYRAGETQYF
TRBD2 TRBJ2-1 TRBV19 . TGTGCCAGTATGTGGTCTAGCGGGAGCCATGAGCAGTTCTTC CASMWSSGSHEQFF
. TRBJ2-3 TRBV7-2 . TGTGCCAGCAGCTTGGTTCGTAAGCGGCTAACCACAGATACGCAGTATTTT CASSLVRKRLTTDTQYF
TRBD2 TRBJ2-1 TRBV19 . TGTGCCAGTAGTATACCCCCCCCCACTAGCGCCCGCTCCTACAATGAGCAGTTCTTC CASSIPPPTSARSYNEQFF
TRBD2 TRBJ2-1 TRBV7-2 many TGTGCCAGCAGCGGGGTGGGACTAGGAAGCAATGAGCAGTTCTTC CASSGVGLGSNEQFF
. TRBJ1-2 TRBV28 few TGTGCCAGCAACCAGGGACCTAACTATGGCTACACCTTC CASNQGPNYGYTF
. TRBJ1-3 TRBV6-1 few TGTGCCAGCAGCCGAGACCGGGACAACTCTGGAAACACCATATATTTT CASSRDRDNSGNTIYF
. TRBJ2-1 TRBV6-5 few TGTGCCAGCAGTTACTCTCCAGCGCGCAACAATGAGCAGTTCTTC CASSYSPARNNEQFF
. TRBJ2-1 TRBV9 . TGTGCCAGCAGCGTAGCGGGAAAGGACAATGAGCAGTTCTTC CASSVAGKDNEQFF
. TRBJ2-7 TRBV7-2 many TGTGCCAGCAGCTTTCAGGGGTCCTACGAGCAGTACTTC CASSFQGSYEQYF
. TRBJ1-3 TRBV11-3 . TGTGCCAGCAGCACATGGGGGGCCGGGACATTCGGAAACACCATATATTTT CASSTWGAGTFGNTIYF
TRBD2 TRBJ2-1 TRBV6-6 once TGTGCCAGCAGTTTTAGACTAGCGGGCTCTTCCGGTCACAATGAGCAGTTCTTC CASSFRLAGSSGHNEQFF
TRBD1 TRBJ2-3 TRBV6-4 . TGTGCCAGCAGTGTCGAGACAGGGGGCACAGATACGCAGTATTTT CASSVETGGTDTQYF
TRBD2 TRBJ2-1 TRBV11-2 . TGTGCCAGCAGCCGGGGACTAGCGGGAGGGTACAATGAGCAGTTCTTC CASSRGLAGGYNEQFF
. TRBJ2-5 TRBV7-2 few TGTGCCAGCAGCTTAGGGCAGACAGGCAGGCGGGTGTACTTC CASSLGQTGRRVYF
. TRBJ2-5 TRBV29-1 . TGCAGCGTTGATGGGCAGGGGACATACCAAGAGACCCAGTACTTC CSVDGQGTYQETQYF
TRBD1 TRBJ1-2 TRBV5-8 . TGTGCCAGCAGCTTGGGGACAGGGGGCTCCAGCGACTATGGCTACACCTTC CASSLGTGGSSDYGYTF
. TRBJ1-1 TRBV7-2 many TGTGCCAGCAGCGTTAATACGGGACTCCAGAACACTGAAGCTTTCTTT CASSVNTGLQNTEAFF
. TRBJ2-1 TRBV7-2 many TGTGCCAGCAGCCCGGGGAGCTACAATGAGCAGTTCTTC CASSPGSYNEQFF
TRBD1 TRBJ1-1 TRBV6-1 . TGTGCCAGCAGTGAATCACAGGGGGTAACTGAAGCTTTCTTT CASSESQGVTEAFF